This entry describes one T cell receptor (beta chain). Sequencing of TCR beta covered CD8+ and CD4+ T cells obtained from blood. With random hexamers, 0.5 to 1 ug RNA was reverse transcribed. The immunoSEQ assay covered 54 Vbeta and 13 Jbeta segments for CDR3. TCRdb reprocessed the immunoSEQ multiplex PCR reads via MiXCR and lists one record per CDR3 protein. Among 200,000 to 250,000 distinct CDR3 sequences listed, approximately 92% were seen once. These data belong to a study of CD8 T cells in Susac syndrome. V gave up 0 bases and J gave up 6 bases, with 13 bases separating them. The CDR3 is made up of 15 amino acids. Germline CDR1 and CDR2: KGHDR and SFDVKD.

The source of this sequence is a human donor with multiple sclerosis. V gene TRBV24-1 combines with J gene TRBJ1-2, with D possibly being TRBD1 (6 bases). The specimen sequenced was CD4+ T cells from PBMCs. CDR3: CATSDLPQGKDGYTF. In DNA form, the CDR3 reads TGTGCCACCAGTGATTTGCCCCAGGGGAAGGATGGCTACACCTTC.